This T cell receptor beta chain was sequenced in a study of blood T cell repertoires in COVID-19. On the study more broadly: The samples span acute and convalescent COVID-19 from the United States, Italy and Spain. From T cells, B-cell-depleted T cells, or PBMCs came the material, which was cDNA or gDNA.

The junction had 11 bases not matched to a gene; V was cut back by 3 bases and J by 11 bases. The CDR3 runs to 14 residues. CDR1 SGHTA and CDR2 FQGNSA come from the germline V gene. The authors' processing: Scientists estimated how many nucleated cells there were by amplifying reference gene primers. TCRdb's copy holds only in-frame clones and misses some; the assay was immunoSEQ multiplex PCR. The V and J calls and clone size were taken over from that table, and D and trimming were inferred from the DNA. The table lists 80,000 to 100,000 clones, over 80% of them singletons, with about 1.7% in the top ten.

The sequenced sample was peripheral blood. The TCR sequence derives from a human donor with active COVID-19. The donor label of this sample is uncertain. The chain has TRBV7-2 and TRBJ1-1; 8 positions agree with TRBD1. This CDR3 is CASSLAGGLSLAFF. CDR3 nucleotides: TGTGCCAGCAGCTTGGCAGGGGGCTTGAGCCTGGCTTTCTTT. The entire variable domain, with the rest obtained from reference TRBV7-2 and TRBJ1-1, is as follows: GAGVSQSPSNKVTEKGKDVELRCDPISGHTALYWYRQSLGQGLEFLIYFQGNSAPDKSGLPSDRFSAERTGGSVSTLTIQRTQQEDSAVYLCASSLAGGLSLAFFGQGTRLTVV.